This TCR beta chain was found in a study of T cell clonality in common variable immunodeficiency. Findings and caveats of the study: Shared TCRbeta clones were fewer between CVID subjects than controls. Reportedly, TCR beta sequences from common variable immunodeficiency showed fewer deletions and N-nucleotide insertions.

The CDR3 contains 14 residues. Germline loops: CDR1 MDHEN, CDR2 SYDVKM. J lost 4 bases, V lost 6 bases, and 8 bases had no gene match. This clone appeared many times. As yet, its antigen is unknown. The CDR3 end lies 3 residues beyond the end of the read and is filled in from the germline J gene. Assay: immunoSEQ multiplex PCR; the TCRdb copy retains only in-frame clones and omits some. The table lists about 26,000 clones, with no singletons. This receptor was obtained from a human donor with common variable immunodeficiency. Input material: peripheral blood mononuclear cells. This chain uses TRBV28 with TRBJ1-2, with 7 bases that match TRBD1. The sequenced part of the CDR3 DNA is TGTGCCAGCAGCCCCCTGGCAGGGGGCTATGGC. Its translation: CASSPLAGGYG. The whole CDR3 is CASSPLAGGYGYTF.